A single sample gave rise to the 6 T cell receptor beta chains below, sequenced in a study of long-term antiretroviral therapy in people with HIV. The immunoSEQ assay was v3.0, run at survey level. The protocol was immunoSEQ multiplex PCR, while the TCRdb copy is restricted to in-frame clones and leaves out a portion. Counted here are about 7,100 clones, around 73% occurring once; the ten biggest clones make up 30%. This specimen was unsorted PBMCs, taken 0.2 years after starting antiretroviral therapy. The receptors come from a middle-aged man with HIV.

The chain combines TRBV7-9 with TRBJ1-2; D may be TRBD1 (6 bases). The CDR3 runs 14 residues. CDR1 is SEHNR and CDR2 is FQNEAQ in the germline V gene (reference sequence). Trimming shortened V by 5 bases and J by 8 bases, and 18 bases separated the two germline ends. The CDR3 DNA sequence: TGTGCCAGCAGCACTACCGCGGACAGAGGCGGCTACACCTTC. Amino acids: CASSTTADRGGYTF.

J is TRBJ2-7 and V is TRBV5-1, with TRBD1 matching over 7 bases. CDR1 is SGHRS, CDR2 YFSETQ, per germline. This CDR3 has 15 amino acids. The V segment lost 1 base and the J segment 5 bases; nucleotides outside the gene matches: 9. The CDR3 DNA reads TGCGCCAGCAGCTTGAAGACGACAGGGAAGCACGAGCAGTACTTC. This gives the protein CASSLKTTGKHEQYF.

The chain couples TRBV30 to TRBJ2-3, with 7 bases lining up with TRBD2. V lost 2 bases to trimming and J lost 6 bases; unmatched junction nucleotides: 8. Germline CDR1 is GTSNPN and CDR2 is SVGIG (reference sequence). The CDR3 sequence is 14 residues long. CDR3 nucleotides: TGTGCCTGGAGTAGCGGGACCCACGGGGATACGCAGTATTTT. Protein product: CAWSSGTHGDTQYF.

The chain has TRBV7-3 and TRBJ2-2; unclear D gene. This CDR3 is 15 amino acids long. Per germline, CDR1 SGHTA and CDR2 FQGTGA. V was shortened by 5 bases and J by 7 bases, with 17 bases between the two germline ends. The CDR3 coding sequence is TGTGCCAGCAGCCAAGGGCCGACCCTTAGCGGGGAGCTGTTTTTT. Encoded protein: CASSQGPTLSGELFF.

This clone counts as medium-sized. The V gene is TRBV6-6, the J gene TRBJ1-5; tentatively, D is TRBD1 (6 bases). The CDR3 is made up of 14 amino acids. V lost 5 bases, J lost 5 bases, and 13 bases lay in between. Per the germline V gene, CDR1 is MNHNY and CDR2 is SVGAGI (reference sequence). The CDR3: CASSDRQEDQPQHF. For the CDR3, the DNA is TGTGCCAGCAGTGACAGACAGGAGGATCAGCCCCAGCATTTT.

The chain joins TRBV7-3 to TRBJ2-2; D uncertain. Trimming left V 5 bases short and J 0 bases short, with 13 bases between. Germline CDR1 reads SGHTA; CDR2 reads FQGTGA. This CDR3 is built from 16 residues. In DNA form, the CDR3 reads TGTGCCAGCAGCCCCCGGACGTCTACGAACACCGGGGAGCTGTTTTTT. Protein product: CASSPRTSTNTGELFF.